This T cell receptor (beta chain) originates from a study of lymphopenia after photon versus proton radiotherapy. Study-level results: Post-nadir TCR diversity decline inversely tracked overall survival among those who died. After lymphocyte nadir, photon-treated repertoires showed oligoclonal expansion, especially CD8+ Temra.

Profiling relied on immunoSEQ multiplex PCR, and the TCRdb table lists in-frame clones only, not all of them. The sample records 50,000 or so clones, about 92% being singletons. After removal of 3 bases from V and 8 bases from J, the junction contained 6 bases not matched to a gene. This CDR3 contains 16 residues. Germline V gene data show CDR1 as SGDLS and CDR2 as YYNGEE. In the case of this clone: No antigen is known for it.

This chain links TRBV9 with TRBJ2-1; TRBD2 aligns across 15 bases. This sequence originates from a woman aged 40 to 50 with cholangiocarcinoma. The starting material was peripheral blood, obtained from a patient treated with photon-based radiotherapy. The DNA of the CDR3 is TGTGCCAGCAGCGCCCCGGGACTAGCGGGAGGTGATGAGCAGTTCTTC. This gives the protein CASSAPGLAGGDEQFF.